The T cell receptor beta chain under discussion was sequenced for a study of shared clonotypes between healthy human individuals. There are 17 residues in the CDR3. The germline gives CDR1 SGHAT, CDR2 FQNNGV. Trimming pared 1 base from V and 6 bases from J, leaving 19 bases between. The assay was immunoSEQ multiplex PCR, and TCRdb's table has in-frame clones only and misses some. The data contain 2 million to 2.5 million clones, under 95% of them singletons. Study-wide points: Clonotype sharing across four donors was observed for roughly 5% of naive CD4 clonotypes.

Naivety among CD8 cells was defined by CD45RO negativity and positive CCR7 selection, thereby excluding terminally differentiated effector memory CD45RA+ cells. Every contributor of samples was a Caucasian grown-up residing in Nashville, Tennessee. In the case of this clone: Its target is not known.

The V call is TRBV11-2, the J call TRBJ2-1, with D possibly called TRBD1 or TRBD2 (8 bases each). The source material was naive CD8+ T cells from PBMCs. The source of this sequence is a man younger than 30 in good health. Some clones in this sample may be carry-over from other donors' samples. CDR3 sequence reads: CASSLGGGTGSLNEQFF. DNA for the CDR3: TGTGCCAGCAGCTTAGGCGGGGGGACAGGTTCTCTCAATGAGCAGTTCTTC. Looking up the rest from reference TRBV11-2 and TRBJ2-1 gives the full variable domain: EAGVAQSPRYKIIEKRQSVAFWCNPISGHATLYWYQQILGQGPKLLIQFQNNGVVDDSQLPKDRFSAERLKGVDSTLKIQPAKLEDSAVYLCASSLGGGTGSLNEQFFGPGTRLTVL.